These 20 T cell receptor beta chains originate from one sample sequenced in a study of control samples from healthy donors and cancer patients. Sequencing was performed with immunoSEQ multiplex PCR; in TCRdb, only in-frame clones are kept and a portion is missing. The data show roughly 100,000 clones, approximately 90% seen once. The sample was blood. All receptors come from a woman in her 30s in good health.

The chain links TRBV20-1 to TRBJ1-2; no clear D gene. Germline V gene sequence: CDR1 DFQATT, CDR2 SNEGSKA (reference sequence). The CDR3 totals 9 residues. V gave up 6 bases and J gave up 10 bases, with 9 bases separating them. As DNA, the CDR3 is TGCAGTGCCCTAAACGACTACACCTTC. Protein: CSALNDYTF.

The chain uses TRBV5-1 and TRBJ1-1; D remains unclear. CDR1 and CDR2 from the germline V gene are SGHRS and YFSETQ. The length of the CDR3 is 15 residues. Trimming stripped 4 bases from V and 0 bases from J, with 13 bases between. The CDR3 DNA is TGCGCCAGCAGCCCGGGCGACACCATGAACACTGAAGCTTTCTTT. As protein: CASSPGDTMNTEAFF.

V gene TRBV2 combines with J gene TRBJ2-1; D remains ambiguous. The germline V gene has CDR1 SNHLY and CDR2 FYNNEI. This CDR3 has 11 amino acids. The ends were cut back, 3 bases at V and 9 bases at J, with 6 bases in the middle. The CDR3 coding sequence is TGTGCCAGCAGTGAGAATATTGAGCAGTTCTTC. As protein: CASSENIEQFF.

V is TRBV5-8 and J is TRBJ1-4; possibly TRBD1 for D (6 bases). The CDR3 is 14 amino acids. V lost 1 base to trimming and J lost 7 bases, with 11 bases between them. CDR1 and CDR2 from the germline V gene are SGHTS and YDEGEE. The CDR3 region is CASSLQGMGEKLFF. In nucleotides, the CDR3 is TGTGCCAGCAGCTTGCAGGGGATGGGTGAAAAACTGTTTTTT.

The rearrangement joins TRBV24-1 to TRBJ1-4; D ambiguous. This CDR3 spans 15 amino acids. Germline V gene sequence: CDR1 KGHDR, CDR2 SFDVKD. Trimming pared 4 bases from V and 6 bases from J, leaving 14 bases between. The CDR3 protein is CATSDPRSRDEKLFF. DNA of the CDR3: TGTGCCACCAGTGACCCGAGGAGCCGGGATGAAAAACTGTTTTTT.

For this clone: Other nucleotide sequences from this sample produce the same CDR3. Here the CDR3 DNA reads TGTGCCAGTAGACAGGGAGACTATGGCTACACCTTC. Protein product: CASRQGDYGYTF. V is TRBV19 and J is TRBJ1-2, with a possible D match to TRBD1 (6 bases). This CDR3 has 12 residues. Germline-derived CDR1 and CDR2 are LNHDA and SQIVND (reference sequence). The germline V and J ends were trimmed by 6 bases and 3 bases, with 8 bases remaining between them.

This chain uses TRBV3-1 (or the pseudogene TRBV3-2) with TRBJ2-1; the match to TRBD2 covers 11 bases. Germline CDR1 LGHDT, CDR2 YNNKEL (reference sequence). CDR3 length equals 17 residues. After removal of 5 bases from V and 3 bases from J, the junction contained 9 bases not matched to a gene. The CDR3 DNA is TGTGCCAGCAGCACCCTCCAAGGGACTAGCGGCTACAATGAGCAGTTCTTC. Translation: CASSTLQGTSGYNEQFF.

This chain joins TRBV6-5 and TRBJ1-5; weak D call: TRBD1 (6 bases). CDR1 and CDR2 (germline): MNHEY, SVGAGI. V shed 5 bases and J shed 7 bases, with 15 bases lying between them. The CDR3 is 14 amino acids. CDR3 amino acids: CASSPSGTRQPQHF. CDR3 in DNA: TGTGCCAGCAGTCCCTCGGGGACAAGGCAGCCCCAGCATTTT.

The table lists this clone with a count of one. The chain links TRBV6-5 to TRBJ1-1; D call uncertain. The CDR3 totals 13 residues. Germline V CDR1 and CDR2: MNHEY, SVGAGI. The V end was cut by 1 base, the J end by 3 bases, with 6 bases between. The CDR3 spells CASSYFRDTEAFF. CDR3 bases: TGTGCCAGCAGTTACTTCCGGGACACTGAAGCTTTCTTT.

The chain links TRBV5-1 to TRBJ1-1, with D unclear. This CDR3 has 15 residues. The V gene lost 4 bases and the J gene lost 0 bases, with 13 bases spanning the gap. The germline gives CDR1 SGHRS, CDR2 YFSETQ. DNA for the CDR3: TGCGCCAGCAGCCAGCTGACATTCATGAACACTGAAGCTTTCTTT. Translated: CASSQLTFMNTEAFF.

The rearrangement uses TRBV6-5 and TRBJ2-7; no definite D call. CDR1 is MNHEY and CDR2 is SVGAGI in the germline V gene. There are 15 residues in the CDR3. With 6 bases removed from V and 0 bases from J, the gap between germline ends came to 15 bases. The DNA of the CDR3 is TGTGCCAGCAGCTCCGGCAGGACCTACTCCTACGAGCAGTACTTC. This sequence encodes CASSSGRTYSYEQYF.

The chain employs TRBV29-1 and TRBJ2-7; D is unresolved. Germline V CDR1 and CDR2: SQVTM, ANQGSEA. The CDR3 covers 12 residues. Trimming left V 5 bases short and J 3 bases short, with 11 bases between. The CDR3 nucleotides read TGCAGCGTTCGCAGTGAGGTCTACGAGCAGTACTTC. Protein sequence: CSVRSEVYEQYF.

The count of this clone is one. The chain uses TRBV5-1 and TRBJ2-4; D gene ambiguous. Trimming shortened V by 1 base and J by 1 base, and 15 bases separated the two germline ends. CDR3 length: 17 amino acids. Germline CDR1 is SGHRS and CDR2 is YFSETQ. CDR3 DNA sequence: TGCGCCAGCAGCTTGAATTCGGACCTCAGGGCCAAAAACATTCAGTACTTC. This gives the protein CASSLNSDLRAKNIQYF.

This chain uses TRBV11-2 with TRBJ1-1; 8 bases agree with TRBD1. From germline, CDR1 is SGHAT and CDR2 FQNNGV. The CDR3 contains 15 residues. After removal of 5 bases from V and 7 bases from J, the junction contained 12 bases not matched to a gene. The CDR3 is CASSPLNRGGDEAFF. DNA of the CDR3: TGTGCCAGCAGCCCCCTAAACAGGGGGGGCGATGAAGCTTTCTTT. The complete variable domain, with remaining parts taken from reference TRBV11-2 and TRBJ1-1, reads EAGVAQSPRYKIIEKRQSVAFWCNPISGHATLYWYQQILGQGPKLLIQFQNNGVVDDSQLPKDRFSAERLKGVDSTLKIQPAKLEDSAVYLCASSPLNRGGDEAFFGQGTRLTVV.

The chain combines TRBV20-1 with TRBJ2-1; D is ambiguous. CDR1 is DFQATT, CDR2 SNEGSKA, per germline (reference sequence). This CDR3 is 11 amino acids long. The CDR3: CSHKGDNEQFF. Written as DNA, the CDR3 is TGCAGCCACAAAGGAGACAATGAGCAGTTCTTC.

The rearrangement links TRBV5-1 to TRBJ2-7, with D tentatively TRBD2 (6 bases). V was pared by 1 base and J by 0 bases, with 11 bases between. The CDR3 consists of 15 residues. Germline CDR1 is SGHRS and CDR2 is YFSETQ. The CDR3 nucleotides are TGCGCCAGCAGCTTGCCAGGAGGGGCCTCCTACGAGCAGTACTTC. It yields the protein CASSLPGGASYEQYF.

This clone was seen once. V gene TRBV6-5 combines with J gene TRBJ1-4; D unresolved. CDR1 and CDR2 from the germline V gene are MNHEY and SVGAGI. CDR3 length equals 13 residues. Trimming took 6 bases from V and 5 from J, leaving 10 bases between them. The CDR3 region is CASSSTRNEKLFF. In DNA, the CDR3 is TGTGCCAGCAGCTCAACAAGGAATGAAAAACTGTTTTTT.

CDR3: CASSQAANTGELFF. The CDR3 DNA is TGTGCCAGCAGCCAAGCGGCGAACACCGGGGAGCTGTTTTTT. This chain connects TRBV4-2 to TRBJ2-2; D uncertain. CDR1 LGHNA and CDR2 YNFKEQ come from the germline V gene. V lost 1 base to trimming and J lost 0 bases, with 3 bases between them. The CDR3 is made up of 14 amino acids.

The genes are TRBV19 and TRBJ2-7, with 7 bases that match TRBD2. Germline CDR1 and CDR2: LNHDA and SQIVND (reference sequence). V lost 7 bases, J lost 2 bases, and 8 bases stayed unmatched. The CDR3 is made up of 14 amino acids. Written as DNA, the CDR3 is TGTGCCAGTACCTCAAGCGGGACCCCCTACGAGCAGTACTTC. Its protein is CASTSSGTPYEQYF.

The chain links TRBV3-1 (or the pseudogene TRBV3-2) to TRBJ2-3, with no clear D. CDR1 LGHDT and CDR2 YNNKEL come from the germline V gene (reference sequence). The CDR3 loop spans 12 amino acids. Trimming removed 0 bases from V and 10 bases from J, with 8 bases in between. For the CDR3, the DNA is TGTGCCAGCAGCCAAGATCGGAATGCGCAGTATTTT. Translation: CASSQDRNAQYF.